The 7 T cell receptor beta chains listed next were all sequenced from one sample in a study of preoperative IRX-2 immunotherapy in early breast cancer. The assay was immunoSEQ multiplex PCR, and TCRdb's table has in-frame clones only and misses some. The sample has approximately 3,900 clones; less than 90% are singletons. Treatment here: preoperative locoregional IRX-2 cytokine immunotherapy. The sample consisted of tumor tissue, taken before IRX-2 immunotherapy. The receptors were gathered from a human donor with breast cancer.

The chain has TRBV18 and TRBJ1-1, with D uncertain. Per the germline V gene, CDR1 is KGHSH and CDR2 is LQKENI. With 3 bases removed from V and 1 base from J, the gap between germline ends came to 6 bases. The CDR3 covers 13 residues. The CDR3 nucleotides read TGTGCCAGCTCACCGTATGAGAACACTGAAGCTTTCTTT. It yields the protein CASSPYENTEAFF.

J is TRBJ1-1 and V is TRBV11-3, with a weak D call TRBD1 (6 bases). CDR1 SGHNT and CDR2 YENEEA come from the germline V gene. This CDR3 has 15 amino acids. Between the trimmed V and J ends, which lost 3 bases and 0 bases, there was a span of 11 bases. Here the CDR3 reads CASSLYGDMNTEAFF. In DNA form, the CDR3 reads TGTGCCAGCAGCTTGTATGGGGACATGAACACTGAAGCTTTCTTT. Looking up the rest from reference TRBV11-3 and TRBJ1-1 gives the full variable domain: EAGVVQSPRYKIIEKKQPVAFWCNPISGHNTLYWYLQNLGQGPELLIRYENEEAVDDSQLPKDRFSAERLKGVDSTLKIQPAELGDSAVYLCASSLYGDMNTEAFFGQGTRLTVV.

This clone was observed once. The junction and the germline gene differ at one end; a read error may be behind it. The CDR3 DNA follows: TGTGCCATCAGTGTCCAGCGTACAGATACGCAGTATTTT. Its translation: CAISVQRTDTQYF. The chain has TRBV6-8 and TRBJ2-3; D not resolved. Germline CDR1 MNHGY, CDR2 SAAAGT. There are 13 residues in the CDR3.

The V gene is TRBV11-3, the J gene TRBJ2-1; 12 bases map to TRBD2. The V and J ends lost 7 bases and 7 bases, in that order; junction bases with no gene match: 8. CDR1 is SGHNT and CDR2 is YENEEA in the germline V gene. The CDR3 spans 15 residues. The CDR3 is CASTTSGSGWNEQFF. Written as DNA, the CDR3 is TGTGCCAGCACGACTAGCGGGAGTGGATGGAATGAGCAGTTCTTC.

This chain connects TRBV28 to TRBJ2-1, with 9 bases that match TRBD1. With 6 bases clipped from V and 7 bases from J, the junction kept 10 bases outside the gene matches. Germline values: CDR1 MDHEN, CDR2 SYDVKM. The CDR3 sequence is 15 residues long. This CDR3 reads CASSFYRGLGNEQFF. CDR3 DNA sequence: TGTGCCAGCAGCTTCTACAGGGGGCTTGGAAATGAGCAGTTCTTC.

The chain recombines TRBV6-8 with TRBJ1-1; weak D call: TRBD1 (6 bases). Germline V gene lookup returns CDR1 MNHGY and CDR2 SAAAGT. Trimming removed 6 bases from V and 3 bases from J, with 17 bases in between. This CDR3 region has 15 residues. Here the CDR3 reads CASSGTPGAYTEAFF. CDR3 coding DNA: TGTGCCAGCAGCGGGACGCCAGGGGCATACACTGAAGCTTTCTTT.

The J gene is TRBJ2-1, the V gene TRBV11-3; TRBD2 agrees at 13 bases. The junction had 7 bases not matched to a gene; V was cut back by 1 base and J by 7 bases. The CDR3 has 17 residues. Germline V lookup: CDR1 SGHNT, CDR2 YENEEA. CDR3 amino acids: CASSLVKGLAGENEQFF. In DNA form, the CDR3 reads TGTGCCAGCAGCTTAGTCAAAGGACTAGCGGGAGAGAATGAGCAGTTCTTC. The full variable domain, in which reference TRBV11-3 and TRBJ2-1 provide the parts outside the CDR3, is EAGVVQSPRYKIIEKKQPVAFWCNPISGHNTLYWYLQNLGQGPELLIRYENEEAVDDSQLPKDRFSAERLKGVDSTLKIQPAELGDSAVYLCASSLVKGLAGENEQFFGPGTRLTVL.